Listed here are 2 T cell receptor beta chains from one sample, sequenced in a study of blood T cell repertoires in COVID-19. This table comes from immunoSEQ multiplex PCR, and its TCRdb copy is limited to in-frame clones, with some not included. The sample carries 250,000 to 350,000 clones, around 90% recorded once. Sequencing input: PBMCs or T cells enriched from blood (not recorded which). Source of these receptors: a woman aged 40 to 55 who had recovered from COVID-19.

This chain links TRBV3-1 (or the pseudogene TRBV3-2) with TRBJ2-7; D gene ambiguous. The CDR3 is 12 residues long. Trimming stripped 3 bases from V and 3 bases from J, with 6 bases between. CDR1 and CDR2 from the germline V gene are LGHDT and YNNKEL (reference sequence). The CDR3 sequence: CASSHTRYEQYF. DNA for the CDR3: TGTGCCAGCAGCCATACTCGCTACGAGCAGTACTTC.

This sequence joins TRBV7-9 and TRBJ2-1, with D perhaps matching TRBD2 (5 bases). This CDR3 contains 13 residues. In germline, CDR1 is SEHNR, CDR2 FQNEAQ (reference sequence). V shed 3 bases and J shed 5 bases, with 8 bases lying between them. The DNA of the CDR3 is TGTGCCAGCAGCTTCCCCGGGGACAATGAGCAGTTCTTC. As protein: CASSFPGDNEQFF.